These 9 T cell receptor beta chains came from one sample sequenced in a study of T cell changes during pregnancy in multiple sclerosis. TCRdb keeps only in-frame clones here, not all; method: immunoSEQ multiplex PCR. The table shows about 87,000 clones, with around 95% occurring only once. Source: peripheral blood, taken in the third trimester of pregnancy. These receptors were taken from a female donor in good health, enrolled as a control in a pregnancy study.

V usage is TRBV30 and J usage is TRBJ2-1; 14 bases match TRBD2. The CDR3 loop spans 20 amino acids. Germline CDR1 and CDR2: GTSNPN and SVGIG (reference sequence). Unmatched junction bases numbered 14, after V lost 0 bases and J lost 4 bases. CDR3 nucleotide sequence: TGTGCCTGGAGTGTAGGGCGGGGACTAGCGGGAGCAAAACCGTACAATGAGCAGTTCTTC. This translates into CAWSVGRGLAGAKPYNEQFF.

The gene calls are TRBV5-4 and TRBJ2-3, with D possibly matching TRBD1 (6 bases). CDR3 size: 18 residues. Germline CDR1 and CDR2: SGHNT and YYREEE (reference sequence). Trimming removed 0 bases from V and 1 base from J, with 18 bases in between. The CDR3 sequence is CASSLGQGWLSGTDTQYF. DNA of the CDR3: TGTGCCAGCAGCTTGGGGCAGGGGTGGTTGTCCGGCACAGATACGCAGTATTTT. Complete variable domain (other parts from reference TRBV5-4 and TRBJ2-3): ETGVTQSPTHLIKTRGQQVTLRCSSQSGHNTVSWYQQALGQGPQFIFQYYREEENGRGNFPPRFSGLQFPNYSSELNVNALELDDSALYLCASSLGQGWLSGTDTQYFGPGTRLTVL.

A single count supports this clone. This rearrangement joins TRBV7-2 to TRBJ2-3, with TRBD1 matching over 10 bases. The CDR3 is 15 residues long. J lost 3 bases, V lost 4 bases, and 4 bases had no gene match. Germline CDR1 reads SGHTA; CDR2 reads FQGNSA. CDR3 DNA: TGTGCCAGCAGCTCGCGGACAGGGGGGACAGATACGCAGTATTTT. As protein: CASSSRTGGTDTQYF.

This chain uses TRBV28 with TRBJ1-5; no clear D gene. Germline V lookup: CDR1 MDHEN, CDR2 SYDVKM. The V and J ends lost 10 bases and 0 bases respectively, with 4 bases between them. This CDR3 is 11 amino acids long. The DNA of the CDR3 is TGTGCCAATCATAGCAATCAGCCCCAGCATTTT. It specifies CANHSNQPQHF.

The chain recombines TRBV5-1 with TRBJ2-1, with TRBD2 matching over 7 bases. J lost 9 bases, V lost 6 bases, and 15 bases had no gene match. Germline values: CDR1 SGHRS, CDR2 YFSETQ. The CDR3 contains 15 residues. Here the CDR3 DNA reads TGCGCCAGCAACCAGGGACTGCCGTGGGAGGGTGAGCAGTTCTTC. As protein: CASNQGLPWEGEQFF. The full variable domain, rest sourced from reference TRBV5-1 and TRBJ2-1, is KAGVTQTPRYLIKTRGQQVTLSCSPISGHRSVSWYQQTPGQGLQFLFEYFSETQRNKGNFPGRFSGRQFSNSRSEMNVSTLELGDSALYLCASNQGLPWEGEQFFGPGTRLTVL.

The V call is TRBV6-1, the J call TRBJ2-3; TRBD1 is a possible D gene (6 bases). The CDR3 has 17 amino acids. From germline, CDR1 is MNHNS and CDR2 SASEGT. With 7 bases removed from V and 2 bases from J, the gap between germline ends came to 22 bases. The CDR3 region has the DNA TGTGCCAGCATTGACCAGGGGAATTTTAGGGTCACAGATACGCAGTATTTT. Protein: CASIDQGNFRVTDTQYF.

The genes are TRBV2 and TRBJ2-7, with a possible D match to TRBD1 (5 bases). CDR3 length: 14 amino acids. Germline assignment: CDR1 SNHLY and CDR2 FYNNEI. V was cut by 1 base and J by 0 bases, with 7 bases left in between. CDR3 amino acids: CASSEGGSSYEQYF. CDR3 in DNA: TGTGCCAGCAGTGAAGGGGGCAGCTCCTACGAGCAGTACTTC.

Here the CDR3 reads CASSSAGWGGNQPQHF. In DNA, the CDR3 is TGTGCCAGTAGTTCTGCGGGATGGGGAGGCAATCAGCCCCAGCATTTT. The chain is built from TRBV19 and TRBJ1-5, with unresolved D. The V end lost 5 bases, the J end lost 2 bases, and 16 bases lay between the germline ends. Germline assignment: CDR1 LNHDA and CDR2 SQIVND (reference sequence). The CDR3 totals 16 residues.

The rearrangement uses TRBV5-1 and TRBJ2-5; 9 positions agree with TRBD1. The CDR3 length is 15 residues. J gave up 2 bases and V 4 bases, and 6 bases lay outside the gene matches. In germline, CDR1 is SGHRS, CDR2 YFSETQ. As DNA, the CDR3 is TGCGCCAGCAGCCTACAGGGGGCAGAGCAAGAGACCCAGTACTTC. Protein product: CASSLQGAEQETQYF.